The rows below give T cell receptor beta chains drawn from one sample of a study of T-cell reconstitution after alpha-beta-depleted transplantation in children. One entry per CDR3 protein, called by TCRdb with MiXCR from the PCR reads. Of about 640,000 distinct CDR3 sequences listed, around a sixth are singletons. This specimen consisted of PBMCs from the stem cell graft donor, obtained from the stem cell graft. These receptors were collected from a human donor who donated a stem cell graft to a child with acute myeloid leukemia. The CDR3 runs from the conserved cysteine through the conserved F or W. D genes are given only for firm matches. The size of a clone is reported for some rows only, either as once, few or many, or as a class for expanded clones.

v_gene	abundance	j_gene	d_gene	len	CDR3nt	CDR3aa
TRBV12-3/TRBV12-4	few	TRBJ2-5	NA	13	TGTGCCAGCAGGTTAAACCCTGGGGAGACCCAGTACTTC	CASRLNPGETQYF
TRBV27	many	TRBJ2-7	TRBD1	14	TGTGCCAGCAGTCCTCGGACAGGGCAATACGAGCAGTACTTC	CASSPRTGQYEQYF
TRBV18	few	TRBJ2-1	NA	14	TGTGCCAGCTCAGGGGGGACGAGTCGACTTGAGCAGTTCTTC	CASSGGTSRLEQFF
TRBV4-2	NA	TRBJ1-2	TRBD1	16	TGTGCCAGCAGCCAAGTTGCAGGGGGCGCAGACTATGGCTACACCTTC	CASSQVAGGADYGYTF
TRBV5-1	few	TRBJ2-2	NA	13	TGCGCCAGCAGCCGCCGTGGCACCGGGGAGCTGTTTTTT	CASSRRGTGELFF
TRBV20-1	many	TRBJ1-6	NA	14	TGCAGTGCTAGAGATCAGGGAATCCGTTCACCCCTCCACTTT	CSARDQGIRSPLHF
TRBV7-8	NA	TRBJ2-1	TRBD1	15	TGTGCCAGCAGTCTTACCGGGACAGGGGAGTATGAGCAGTTCTTC	CASSLTGTGEYEQFF
TRBV27	many	TRBJ2-6	TRBD1	19	TGTGCCAGCAGTTTTTTGAAAGGGCAGGGGGCGGCTGGGGCCAACGTCCTGACTTTC	CASSFLKGQGAAGANVLTF
TRBV29-1	many	TRBJ2-3	NA	12	TGCAGCGTGGAGAGGGTCACAGATACGCAGTATTTT	CSVERVTDTQYF
TRBV7-2	NA	TRBJ2-1	NA	15	TGTGCCAGCAGCTTAAGTAGCGGCGCCTACAATGAGCAGTTCTTC	CASSLSSGAYNEQFF